The sequence of this TCR beta chain was determined in a study of OX40 agonist ivuxolimab in advanced cancers. Patients had blood sampled at baseline and again on cycle 4 day 1 and cycle 7 day 1. This clone was seen just once. Antigen specificity is unknown. The repertoire was sequenced with immunoSEQ multiplex PCR; TCRdb's copy has only in-frame clones and lacks some. This sample yields tens of thousands of clones, of which 85% to 90% are seen a single time; approximately 14% belongs to the top ten. Whole-study results and caveats: Antigen targets of the expanded peripheral T cells went undetermined.

Germline CDR1 MNHNS, CDR2 SASEGT. V lost 8 bases, J lost 9 bases, and 20 bases lay in between. The CDR3 consists of 13 residues. This chain connects TRBV6-1 to TRBJ2-7; D unresolved. Here the sequenced sample was CD4+ or CD8+ T cells sorted from blood, taken in a trial of the OX40 agonist ivuxolimab. This clonotype was sampled from an adult with an advanced solid tumor such as melanoma, head and neck, liver or kidney cancer. The CDR3 here is CASVAPTAFGQYF. The CDR3 nucleotides are TGTGCCAGCGTGGCCCCCACAGCCTTCGGGCAGTACTTC.